This TCR beta chain was captured in a study of OX40 agonist ivuxolimab in advanced cancers. Some background on the complete study: Ivuxolimab was a fully human IgG2 agonistic monoclonal antibody targeting the costimulatory receptor OX40 (CD134). Intravenous ivuxolimab was administered to patients every 2 weeks at six dose levels: 0.01, 0.1, 0.3, 1.5, 3 and 10 mg/kg. Among the 50 to 55 dose-escalation patients, approximately 20 had hepatocellular carcinoma, roughly 15 melanoma, 9 renal cell carcinoma and 9 head and neck cancer. A male proportion of almost 85% and a mean age of 60 years, ranging from 23 to 79, were recorded for the dose-escalation cohort. Prior anti-PD-1, anti-PD-L1 or anti-CTLA-4 therapy was permitted, and 40% of dose-escalation patients had received checkpoint inhibitors. Partial responses occurred in three dose-escalation patients: two with cutaneous melanoma and one with hepatocellular carcinoma. Peripheral TCRbeta sequencing was intended to test whether TCR sequence diversity was altered and clonal T-cell expansion was caused by ivuxolimab. The paper describes the monotherapy dose-escalation part (N of about 47 patients) of the phase I trial of ivuxolimab. The study at large found these results: Low levels of normalized T-cell clonal expansion were also shown by some nonresponding patients. On average, CD8+ T cells showed more expanded clones than CD4+ T cells after ivuxolimab. Clonal expansion of both CD4+ and CD8+ blood T cells was observed from baseline to week 6 at doses 0.1 to 3.0 mg/kg. In the 0.1-3.0 mg/kg groups, partial responders were among the patients with the lowest normalized peripheral clonal expansion, particularly in CD8+ T cells. Antigen specificity was not determined for the clonally expanded peripheral T cells.

The trial excluded patients who had a history of autoimmune disease or who were on systemic immunosuppression. Peripheral blood for TCR sequencing was drawn from every dose cohort at baseline, at cycle 4 day 1 and at cycle 7 day 1. Samples came from an open-label, multicenter, first-in-human phase I dose-escalation trial of ivuxolimab. The trial enrolled adults with locally advanced or metastatic head and neck squamous cell, hepatocellular, melanoma or renal cell carcinoma. Before TCR sequencing, CD4+ T cells and CD8+ T cells from peripheral blood were sorted into separate populations. This clone was recorded once. The target of this receptor is not known. The sample holds no much larger clone one base away, and base qualities are not on file. Genomic DNA was isolated from the sorted cells so that the TCRbeta CDR3 region could be sequenced. The immunoSEQ Assay was used to sequence the TCRbeta CDR3 regions. The clones in this table, taken by TCRdb from immuneACCESS, are in-frame only. Not every clone is retained; where verified, under half of the shortfall comes from an unresolved V gene, and the cause of the rest is unknown. Within this sample are approximately 81,000 clones, with about 88% of them counted one time only. The ten most abundant clones make up around 0.45% of the sample.

Sequencing used CD4+ or CD8+ T cells sorted from blood, obtained in a trial of the OX40 agonist ivuxolimab. The source is an adult with an advanced solid tumor such as melanoma, head and neck, liver or kidney cancer.

The CDR3: CASSQLQTAGRTEAFF. The DNA is TGTGCCAGCAGCCAGCTTCAGACGGCAGGGCGGACTGAAGCTTTCTTT. Recombination connected TRBV5-4 to TRBJ1-1; 5 matching bases give a weak D call of TRBD1. The CDR3 numbers 16 residues from cysteine through phenylalanine. Only the CDR3 DNA stays, 48 bases, in frame from base 1. CDR1 and CDR2 are read off the germline V gene (reference sequence) as SGHNT and YYREEE. V is reduced by 4 bases and J by 5 bases, leaving a spacing of 21 bases between them.